This entry concerns a single T cell receptor beta chain. What antigen it recognizes has not been identified. Base quality data are lacking; no much larger clone is found one base away. The data stem from a study of blood T cell repertoires in COVID-19 (dated by TCRdb to the early 2020s). Looking at the study overall: Samples from collaborators originated in the United States, Italy and Spain and spanned both the acute and convalescent phases of COVID-19. The material from the prospective study consisted of cDNA or gDNA derived from T cells, B-cell-depleted T cells, or PBMCs. Samples came from the ongoing ImmuneRACE study (first 160 participants) plus 1,254 subjects from 6 global collaborators. Subjects who had been exposed to COVID-19, were actively infected with it, or had recovered from it provided the deeply sampled blood TCRbeta repertoires that made up the dataset. HLA class I and class II types, where available, came from metadata supplied by the sample provider rather than from assay-based typing. The sample metadata nearly always contained a de-identified subject ID, COVID-19 status, age in years and sex. The repertoires were made available in a free public database intended to serve as a resource for research on the immune response to SARS-CoV-2. What the research found in general, with its limitations: Clinical and demographic metadata were provided uncurated, with the amount varying by source and participant.

The immunoSEQ Assay, a bias-controlled multiplex PCR, was used to amplify TCRbeta CDR3 regions from genomic DNA. Under the source paper's analysis protocol: Nucleated cell counts per sample were estimated from amplification of reference gene primers within the assay. To quantify the absolute abundance of each unique TCRbeta CDR3 rearrangement, sequence reads were collapsed and filtered. For each sample, productive Simpson clonality was calculated as the square root of Simpson's diversity index across productive rearrangements. Here the immuneACCESS table is served through TCRdb, limited to in-frame sequences with V and J called. Missing clones are a known gap in these copies; in checked studies unresolved V genes cover under half, and the rest lacks a known reason. V and J calls and clone size are as listed in that table; D and trimming were resolved from the DNA. The sample table lists tens of thousands of clones, around 80% of them with a count of one. The ten biggest clones cover about 22% of the sample.

Collaborating institutions collected whole blood in K2EDTA tubes following their own protocols. For TCRbeta analysis, collaborators shipped samples in one of three forms: frozen whole blood, isolated PBMCs, or DNA extracted from either of those sample types. The sequence came from a woman aged 55-70 years with acute or convalescent COVID-19. The sample consisted of peripheral blood.

The CDR3 sequence is CASSLLSSYNEQFF. The nucleotides read TGTGCCAGCAGTTTGCTCAGTTCCTACAATGAGCAGTTCTTC. In this chain, TRBV27 is recombined with TRBJ2-1; no D gene is confidently identified. CDR1 and CDR2, looked up from the germline V gene (reference sequence), are MNHEY and SMNVEV. The junction carries 7 bases between V and J, which are trimmed by 3 bases and 1 base respectively. From the cysteine up to the phenylalanine, the CDR3 has a length of 14 residues. Only the CDR3 region is kept as DNA, spanning 42 bases read in frame from base 1.